The source of this T cell receptor (beta chain) is a study of blood T cell repertoires in COVID-19 (dated by TCRdb to the early 2020s). Background for the entire study: Samples covering the acute and convalescent phases of COVID-19 were provided by collaborators in the United States, Italy and Spain. The samples were drawn from two sources: the first 160 participants of the ongoing ImmuneRACE study, and 1,000 to 1,500 subjects contributed by 6 global collaborators. A de-identified subject ID, COVID-19 status, age in years and sex were almost always included in the sample metadata. Where available, HLA class I and class II types were taken from metadata supplied by the sample provider and were not determined by assay-based typing. Deeply sampled blood TCRbeta repertoires from subjects exposed to, actively infected with, or recovered from COVID-19 were included in the dataset. A freely available public database, intended as a resource for researchers studying the immune response to SARS-CoV-2, is where the repertoires were released. The material from the prospective study consisted of cDNA or gDNA derived from T cells, B-cell-depleted T cells, or PBMCs. The paper's findings and limits, for the study overall: Clinical and demographic metadata were provided uncurated, with the amount varying by source and participant.

Collaborating institutions collected whole blood in K2EDTA tubes following their own protocols. For TCRbeta analysis, collaborator samples were shipped as frozen whole blood, as isolated PBMCs, or as DNA extracted from either sample type. CDR1 and CDR2, looked up from the germline V gene, are SGHTA and FQGNSA. From its cysteine to its phenylalanine, the CDR3 spans 12 amino acids. Only CDR3 DNA remains: 36 bases, in frame from the first base. The germline ends are 8 bases apart after V is trimmed by 4 bases and J by 7 bases. The immunoSEQ Assay, a bias-controlled multiplex PCR, was used to amplify TCRbeta CDR3 regions from genomic DNA. The original pipeline was this. Within the assay, amplification of reference gene primers was used to estimate how many nucleated cells each sample contained. To quantify the absolute abundance of each unique TCRbeta CDR3 rearrangement, sequence reads were collapsed and filtered. Productive Simpson clonality was computed per sample as the square root of Simpson's diversity index over productive rearrangements. In TCRdb, the immuneACCESS table is reduced to in-frame sequences with V and J assigned. These tables do not hold every clone; where another copy was compared, an unresolved V gene accounts for under half, and the others remain unexplained. V, J and clone size are those of that table, while D and trimming were read from the DNA. The sample profile shows roughly 350,000 clones; roughly 90% of them were found once. The top ten hold under 5% of the sample.

A word on this clone: The specificity of this receptor is unknown. Base qualities are missing; no much larger clone stands one base away.

This sequence was found in a woman between 50 and 59 years old with active or convalescent COVID-19. Sequenced material: peripheral blood. This chain joins TRBV7-2 to TRBJ2-1; TRBD2 is a possible D gene, resting on 5 matching bases. The CDR3 sequence is CASSSKRNEQFF. The sequenced DNA is TGTGCCAGCAGCTCAAAGCGGAATGAGCAGTTCTTC.